This TCR beta chain comes out of a study of blood T cell repertoires in COVID-19. Study-wide background: Some COVID-19 samples were acute and others convalescent; all came from the United States, Italy and Spain.

Germline loops: CDR1 ENHRY, CDR2 SYGVKD. CDR3 size: 13 residues. Trimming removed 1 base at V and 6 bases at J, with 8 bases between. Sequencing used immunoSEQ multiplex PCR; TCRdb keeps in-frame clones, though not all of them. The profile shows about 340,000 clones, around 87% of them singletons. The TCR originated in a woman aged 45-60 years with COVID-19, enrolled during active disease. The gene calls are TRBV10-3 and TRBJ2-3; D remains ambiguous. Sequencing was carried out using peripheral blood. Written as DNA, the CDR3 is TGTGCCATCAGTGAGTTGTGGGCCGATACGCAGTATTTT. Translated: CAISELWADTQYF.